The 30 T cell receptor beta chains given below trace back to one sample, sequenced in a study of metastatic and nonmetastatic thyroid tumors. Patients underwent thyroid surgery, and none had received any treatment before it. TCRdb re-processed the PCR reads through MiXCR. Among more than 20,000 clones listed, roughly 36% were seen once. The specimen was blood. All receptors derive from a male donor with papillary thyroid cancer or a benign thyroid nodule (not recorded which). Some clones in this sample may be carry-over from other donors' samples.

The rearrangement links TRBV20-1 to TRBJ1-1, with TRBD1 identical over 9 bases. Germline assignment: CDR1 DFQATT and CDR2 SNEGSKA (reference sequence). J gave up 0 bases and V 5 bases, and 7 bases lay outside the gene matches. The CDR3 contains 15 residues. The DNA of the CDR3 is TGCAGTGCTGACACAGGGGGCCCGTTGAACACTGAAGCTTTCTTT. It encodes CSADTGGPLNTEAFF.

The V gene is TRBV7-8, the J gene TRBJ2-7, with 8 bases aligning to TRBD1. After removal of 5 bases from V and 6 bases from J, the junction contained 12 bases not matched to a gene. The CDR3 runs to 15 residues. The germline V gene encodes CDR1 SGHVS and CDR2 FQNEAQ. DNA of the CDR3: TGTGCCAGCAGCCTCTTAGGACAGGGTTTAGGCGAGCAGTACTTC. Its protein is CASSLLGQGLGEQYF.

The chain is built from TRBV20-1 and TRBJ2-7, with 7 bases matching TRBD1. The CDR3 loop spans 12 amino acids. CDR1 and CDR2 (germline): DFQATT, SNEGSKA (reference sequence). The V gene end was trimmed by 3 bases and the J gene end by 5 bases; junction bases not matched to a gene: 4. The CDR3 DNA reads as TGCAGTGCTAGGCGGCAGGGGGACGAGCAGTACTTC. Translating it yields CSARRQGDEQYF.

By frequency in the sample, this clone is medium-sized (0.01 to 0.1%). This sequence joins TRBV6-1 and TRBJ2-2; D not certain. Germline V gene data show CDR1 as MNHNS and CDR2 as SASEGT. Between the trimmed V and J ends, which lost 10 bases and 4 bases, there was a span of 10 bases. The CDR3 covers 12 residues. CDR3 sequence (DNA): TGTGCCACCGGCGTGATCACCGGGGAGCTGTTTTTT. Amino acid sequence: CATGVITGELFF.

The V gene is TRBV11-2, the J gene TRBJ1-1, with D hard to call. CDR3 size: 14 residues. CDR1 SGHAT and CDR2 FQNNGV come from the germline V gene. V was cut by 1 base and J by 4 bases, with 10 bases left in between. Here the CDR3 reads CASSLGPGRTEAFF. The DNA for the CDR3 is TGTGCCAGCAGCTTAGGGCCAGGACGCACTGAAGCTTTCTTT.

In DNA, the CDR3 is TGTGCCAGTAGTATGGAGGGGATAAGAGTCTCACCCCTCCACTTT. Protein product: CASSMEGIRVSPLHF. The chain has TRBV19 and TRBJ1-6; TRBD1 might be the D (5 bases). The V gene's germline CDR1 is LNHDA and CDR2 SQIVND (reference sequence). CDR3 length equals 15 residues. The germline V and J ends were trimmed by 3 bases and 10 bases, with 16 bases remaining between them.

In its sample, this clone was seen many times. The chain uses TRBV6-1 and TRBJ2-6; TRBD2 is a possible D gene (5 bases). Germline CDR1 reads MNHNS; CDR2 reads SASEGT. V was pared by 7 bases and J by 3 bases, with 7 bases between. CDR3 length: 13 residues. The CDR3 protein is CASKGGGANVLTF. The DNA of the CDR3 is TGTGCCAGCAAAGGAGGTGGGGCCAACGTCCTGACTTTC.

This clone is classed as medium-sized. This chain connects TRBV2 to TRBJ2-5; D unclear. Per germline, CDR1 SNHLY and CDR2 FYNNEI. The CDR3 length is 12 residues. V lost 2 bases, J lost 5 bases, and 6 bases lay in between. This CDR3 is CASSERYETQYF. Written as DNA, the CDR3 is TGTGCCAGCAGTGAACGCTACGAGACCCAGTACTTC.

This sequence joins TRBV11-2 and TRBJ2-1; D ambiguous. Trimming removed 10 bases from V and 9 bases from J, with 13 bases in between. The CDR3 sequence is 11 residues long. CDR1 is SGHAT and CDR2 is FQNNGV in the germline V gene. The CDR3 region is CATRLAAEQFF. The CDR3 bases are TGTGCCACTAGATTAGCAGCTGAGCAGTTCTTC. The full variable domain, in which reference TRBV11-2 and TRBJ2-1 provide the parts outside the CDR3, is EAGVAQSPRYKIIEKRQSVAFWCNPISGHATLYWYQQILGQGPKLLIQFQNNGVVDDSQLPKDRFSAERLKGVDSTLKIQPAKLEDSAVYLCATRLAAEQFFGPGTRLTVL.

The chain combines TRBV6-1 with TRBJ1-2; TRBD1 matches 8 bases. Trimming removed 5 bases from V and 4 bases from J; junction bases left unmatched: 9. The germline V gene encodes CDR1 MNHNS and CDR2 SASEGT. This CDR3 is built from 15 residues. The CDR3 bases are TGTGCCAGCAGTACACGGACAGGGAAGGCCTATGGCTACACCTTC. It yields the protein CASSTRTGKAYGYTF.

This clone was seen repeatedly, ten times or more. The final CDR3 position lacks the conserved phenylalanine or tryptophan, pointing to a likely read error. The V call is TRBV11-2, the J call TRBJ2-1; D ambiguous. V gave up 0 bases and J gave up 3 bases, with 12 bases separating them. CDR1 and CDR2 from the germline V gene are SGHAT and FQNNGV. The CDR3 totals 16 residues. The CDR3 sequence: CASSLESSGFYNEQFV. The CDR3 DNA sequence: TGTGCCAGCAGCTTAGAGAGCAGTGGATTCTACAATGAGCAGTTCGTC.

V gene TRBV4-1 combines with J gene TRBJ2-7; D unresolved. Germline assignment: CDR1 MGHRA and CDR2 YSYEKL. The CDR3 totals 15 residues. Trimming took 5 bases from V and 3 from J, leaving 17 bases between them. The CDR3 nucleotides read TGCGCCAGCAGCGATCTGGACCCTGAAAACTACGAGCAGTACTTC. Its protein is CASSDLDPENYEQYF.

The chain recombines TRBV5-1 with TRBJ2-5; TRBD2 is a possible D gene (7 bases). Trimming stripped 4 bases from V and 4 bases from J, with 20 bases between. The germline V gene has CDR1 SGHRS and CDR2 YFSETQ. The CDR3 loop spans 16 amino acids. In nucleotides, the CDR3 is TGCGCCAGCAGCGGACCACTGGGGGCGGGGGCAGAGACCCAGTACTTC. Translation: CASSGPLGAGAETQYF.

Ten or more counts support this clone. The rearrangement uses TRBV28 and TRBJ1-5; 9 bases line up with TRBD1. The CDR3 consists of 16 residues. Losses at the gene ends were 1 base for V and 5 bases for J; bases not matched to a gene: 6. Germline loops: CDR1 MDHEN, CDR2 SYDVKM. In nucleotides, the CDR3 is TGTGCCAGCAGTTTATATGGGACAGGGTTGGATCAGCCCCAGCATTTT. This encodes CASSLYGTGLDQPQHF.

This chain uses TRBV12-3 or TRBV12-4 with TRBJ1-1; D unclear. V was clipped by 3 bases and J by 4 bases, with 9 bases between them. The CDR3 is 13 amino acids. The CDR3 DNA sequence: TGTGCCAGCAGTTTGGAAGGGATCACTGAAGCTTTCTTT. Protein product: CASSLEGITEAFF.

The rearrangement uses TRBV12-3 or TRBV12-4 and TRBJ1-2; TRBD1 agrees at 7 bases. The CDR3 consists of 15 residues. J was trimmed by 3 bases and V by 3 bases; bases with no gene match: 7. CDR3 sequence: CASSLLGQLDYGYTF. The CDR3 DNA sequence: TGTGCCAGCAGTTTGCTGGGACAGCTGGACTATGGCTACACCTTC.

This clone was counted at least ten times. Other nucleotide sequences in the sample specify the same CDR3. The chain joins TRBV5-6 to TRBJ2-2; D is ambiguous. Between the trimmed V and J ends, which lost 1 base and 6 bases, there was a span of 4 bases. Germline V CDR1 and CDR2: SGHDT, YYEEEE. The CDR3 totals 12 residues. The CDR3 sequence: CASSLLAGELFF. The DNA for the CDR3 is TGTGCCAGCAGCTTGTTAGCCGGGGAGCTGTTTTTT.

Within the sample, this clone is medium-sized. Other nucleotide sequences from this sample produce the same CDR3. The chain combines TRBV20-1 with TRBJ1-1; tentatively, D is TRBD1 (5 bases). From germline, CDR1 is DFQATT and CDR2 SNEGSKA (reference sequence). CDR3 length equals 12 residues. V lost 3 bases to trimming and J lost 0 bases, with 5 bases between them. The CDR3: CSARGVNTEAFF. The CDR3 coding sequence is TGCAGTGCTAGGGGGGTGAACACTGAAGCTTTCTTT.

This chain links TRBV6-5 with TRBJ2-7; 9 nucleotides agree with TRBD1. The CDR3 loop spans 15 amino acids. V lost 7 bases to trimming and J lost 4 bases; unmatched junction nucleotides: 11. Germline values: CDR1 MNHEY, CDR2 SVGAGI. CDR3 protein: CASIWGGQGLYEQYF. CDR3 DNA: TGTGCCAGCATTTGGGGGGGACAGGGACTTTACGAGCAGTACTTC.

This clone came up many times. V is TRBV5-1 and J is TRBJ2-1, with D unclear. Looked up from germline, CDR1 is SGHRS and CDR2 is YFSETQ. V lost 2 bases and J lost 10, with 10 bases in between. The CDR3 is 12 residues long. CDR3 in amino acids: CASSLRVAEQFF. The DNA for the CDR3 is TGCGCCAGCAGCTTAAGAGTAGCCGAGCAGTTCTTC.

The chain carries TRBV4-2 and TRBJ1-5; D is perhaps TRBD1 (5 bases). Trimming stripped 4 bases from V and 3 bases from J, with 16 bases between. This CDR3 region has 16 residues. The germline V gene encodes CDR1 LGHNA and CDR2 YNFKEQ. CDR3 sequence (DNA): TGTGCCAGCAGCCCAACCTTTGGGGGGGACAATCAGCCCCAGCATTTT. This encodes CASSPTFGGDNQPQHF.

Judged by abundance, this clone is medium-sized. The chain has TRBV6-1 and TRBJ2-2; maybe TRBD1 (6 bases). Germline CDR1 and CDR2: MNHNS and SASEGT. The CDR3 has 16 amino acids. Deletions cut 5 bases from V and 7 bases from J, with 20 bases between. Here the CDR3 reads CASSTPNRVVHGELFF. As DNA, the CDR3 is TGTGCCAGCAGTACCCCCAACAGGGTTGTTCACGGGGAGCTGTTTTTT.

This clone was seen many times. The rearrangement joins TRBV27 to TRBJ2-1, with 8 bases identical to TRBD1. V shed 3 bases and J 9 bases; nucleotides not matched to a gene: 4. The CDR3 loop spans 13 amino acids. Germline CDR1 is MNHEY and CDR2 is SMNVEV (reference sequence). This chain's CDR3 is CASSFTGTGEQFF. The CDR3 DNA reads TGTGCCAGCAGTTTTACCGGGACAGGTGAGCAGTTCTTC.

This clone was seen at least ten times. A read error may explain this, as a much larger clone is one base away. The V gene is TRBV11-1, the J gene TRBJ2-3; 9 nucleotides match TRBD2. Germline assignment: CDR1 SGHAT and CDR2 FQDESV (reference sequence). This CDR3 spans 16 amino acids. V dropped 7 bases and J dropped 4; count of bases not matched to a gene: 12. The CDR3 DNA reads as TGTGCCAGCAATTCCCTGGGGGTAGCGGGAGCAGATACGCAGTATTTT. This sequence encodes CASNSLGVAGADTQYF. The complete variable domain, with remaining parts taken from reference TRBV11-1 and TRBJ2-3, reads EAEVAQSPRYKITEKSQAVAFWCDPISGHATLYWYRQILGQGPELLVQFQDESVVDDSQLPKDRFSAERLKGVDSTLKIQPAELGDSAMYLCASNSLGVAGADTQYFGPGTRLTVL.

The V and J genes are TRBV19 and TRBJ2-3; 8 bases match TRBD2. V lost 1 base, J lost 2 bases, and 5 bases stayed unmatched. The CDR3 length is 16 residues. From germline, CDR1 is LNHDA and CDR2 SQIVND (reference sequence). In nucleotides, the CDR3 is TGTGCCAGTAGTATAGGGGGACTAGAGGTCACAGATACGCAGTATTTT. Protein sequence: CASSIGGLEVTDTQYF. The whole variable domain, remainder taken from reference TRBV19 and TRBJ2-3, is DGGITQSPKYLFRKEGQNVTLSCEQNLNHDAMYWYRQDPGQGLRLIYYSQIVNDFQKGDIAEGYSVSREKKESFPLTVTSAQKNPTAFYLCASSIGGLEVTDTQYFGPGTRLTVL.

This clone was seen more than once but under ten times. The genes are TRBV19 and TRBJ2-7; TRBD1 or TRBD2 may be the D gene (5 bases each). The germline V and J ends were trimmed by 4 bases and 2 bases, with 15 bases remaining between them. The CDR3 is made up of 15 amino acids. The germline V gene has CDR1 LNHDA and CDR2 SQIVND (reference sequence). In DNA form, the CDR3 reads TGTGCCAGTAGTACTTCAGGGTACGGGACCTACGAGCAGTACTTC. This sequence encodes CASSTSGYGTYEQYF.

In this sample, this clone turned up a few times. The chain recombines TRBV28 with TRBJ1-1; D call uncertain. The CDR3 contains 17 residues. Germline V lookup: CDR1 MDHEN, CDR2 SYDVKM. Trimming left V 1 base short and J 1 base short, with 16 bases between. CDR3 amino acids: CASSLLGSGPQNTEAFF. The CDR3, as DNA: TGTGCCAGCAGTTTATTAGGGTCGGGCCCGCAGAACACTGAAGCTTTCTTT.

This clone was seen repeatedly, ten times or more. The chain is built from TRBV18 and TRBJ1-6; D is unclear. The CDR3 runs 14 residues. Trimming took off 3 bases at V and 7 bases at J, with 10 bases between the two ends. Per germline, CDR1 KGHSH and CDR2 LQKENI. DNA for the CDR3: TGTGCCAGCTCACCTGAGGGAGGGAATTCACCCCTCCACTTT. Amino acid sequence: CASSPEGGNSPLHF.

The V and J genes are TRBV20-1 and TRBJ2-7; 10 nucleotides match TRBD2. Germline V CDR1 and CDR2: DFQATT, SNEGSKA (reference sequence). The CDR3 length is 15 residues. The V gene end was trimmed by 6 bases and the J gene end by 0 bases; junction bases not matched to a gene: 8. The CDR3 protein is CSALGLAQSSYEQYF. As DNA, the CDR3 is TGCAGTGCCCTGGGACTAGCGCAAAGCTCCTACGAGCAGTACTTC.

This clone occurred many times. This may stem from a read error, because a much larger clone lies one nucleotide away. As the CDR3 is not closed by the conserved phenylalanine or tryptophan, this likely results from a read error. This sequence joins TRBV4-1 and TRBJ1-2; 10 bases align to TRBD1. Per germline, CDR1 MGHRA and CDR2 YSYEKL. Trimming took 6 bases from V and 2 from J; bases not matched to a gene: 9. The CDR3 is 16 amino acids. The CDR3 bases are TGCGCCAGCAGAGAGAATCCGGGACAGGGGAACTATGGCTACACCCTC. Protein sequence: CASRENPGQGNYGYTL.